Each of the 15 T cell receptor beta chains below was sequenced from the same sample in a study of regulatory T cells in long-lasting Graves disease. iRepertoire HTBI primers and Arm-PCR of CDR3 regions built TCR beta libraries. One entry per CDR3 protein results from TCRdb running MiXCR on the multiplex PCR reads. The sample shows roughly 400,000 distinct CDR3 sequences, roughly 23% of them seen only once. Described time point: persistent/refractory GD, antithyroid drugs over 5 years with positive TRAb. Scientists built the TCR library using RNA that was extracted from PBMCs. Here the sequenced sample was peripheral blood mononuclear cells (PBMCs), taken when the disease was refractory, from a patient treated with antithyroid drugs. The receptors shown here come from a female donor with Graves disease.

The V gene is TRBV28, the J gene TRBJ1-5; no clear D. Germline assignment: CDR1 MDHEN and CDR2 SYDVKM. The germline V and J ends were trimmed by 6 bases and 9 bases, with 12 bases remaining between them. The CDR3 loop spans 12 amino acids. DNA for the CDR3: TGTGCCAGCAGCCGCCGGCCGGGGCCCCAGCATTTT. Translated: CASSRRPGPQHF.

This clonotype was found many times. The genes are TRBV20-1 and TRBJ2-5; a possible D gene is TRBD1 (6 bases). The V gene lost 6 bases and the J gene lost 5 bases, with 16 bases spanning the gap. The length of the CDR3 is 13 residues. The germline V gene has CDR1 DFQATT and CDR2 SNEGSKA (reference sequence). CDR3 protein: CSAKQGRKETQYF. The CDR3 DNA follows: TGCAGTGCCAAACAGGGACGGAAGGAGACCCAGTACTTC.

This clonotype showed up just once. The chain employs TRBV12-3 or TRBV12-4 and TRBJ2-2; 9 nucleotides agree with TRBD1. V shed 5 bases, J shed 6 bases, and the junction held 10 bases outside the gene matches. The CDR3 is 16 residues long. The CDR3 loop reads CASSTAGTGWPGELFF. The CDR3 nucleotides are TGTGCCAGCAGTACGGCCGGGACAGGGTGGCCCGGGGAGCTGTTTTTT.

This clonotype was seen repeatedly, ten times or more. The rearrangement links TRBV6-1 to TRBJ1-5, with D maybe TRBD1 (5 bases). The V end lost 8 bases, the J end lost 6 bases, and 17 bases lay between the germline ends. The CDR3 spans 14 residues. The germline V gene encodes CDR1 MNHNS and CDR2 SASEGT. This chain's CDR3 is CASQRGGTGQPQHF. The CDR3 region has the DNA TGTGCCAGCCAACGTGGAGGGACTGGTCAGCCCCAGCATTTT.

This clonotype was seen at least ten times. This chain uses TRBV12-3 or TRBV12-4 with TRBJ1-4, with TRBD1 identical over 8 bases. This CDR3 has 16 residues. The V segment lost 3 bases and the J segment 4 bases; nucleotides outside the gene matches: 7. The CDR3 protein is CASSFSTGGNNEKLFF. The CDR3 DNA sequence: TGTGCCAGCAGTTTCAGCACAGGGGGGAATAATGAAAAACTGTTTTTT.

The CDR3 DNA reads as TGTGCCAGCAGCTTGGGGGCGTCCACTAACTATGGCTACACCTTC. It codes for CASSLGASTNYGYTF. This chain links TRBV5-6 with TRBJ1-2; D call uncertain. V shed 0 bases and J shed 0 bases, with 9 bases lying between them. In germline, CDR1 is SGHDT, CDR2 YYEEEE. This CDR3 comprises 15 residues.

This clonotype was detected many times. The chain joins TRBV15 to TRBJ2-7; 8 bases align to TRBD2. With 1 base clipped from V and 2 bases from J, the junction kept 4 bases outside the gene matches. This CDR3 is built from 15 residues. Germline loops: CDR1 LNHNV, CDR2 YYDKDF (reference sequence). Here the CDR3 DNA reads TGTGCCACCAGCAGAGGGGAAGCGGGAGCCTACGAGCAGTACTTC. As protein: CATSRGEAGAYEQYF.

This clonotype was detected many times. The V call is TRBV30, the J call TRBJ2-6, with D possibly being TRBD2 (6 bases). Between the trimmed V and J ends, which lost 2 bases and 0 bases, there was a span of 11 bases. The CDR3 is made up of 16 amino acids. The germline V gene encodes CDR1 GTSNPN and CDR2 SVGIG (reference sequence). The DNA for the CDR3 is TGTGCCTGGAGTTTAAAGGGAGGCTCTGGGGCCAACGTCCTGACTTTC. Encoded protein: CAWSLKGGSGANVLTF.

CDR3 loop: CATSDFTADTQYF. The CDR3 nucleotides read TGTGCCACCAGTGATTTTACGGCAGATACGCAGTATTTT. The V call is TRBV24-1, the J call TRBJ2-3; D gene unclear. CDR1 KGHDR and CDR2 SFDVKD come from the germline V gene. V was trimmed by 1 base and J by 4 bases, leaving 5 bases between them. The CDR3 is 13 amino acids.

A note on this clonotype: A read error may be the cause here, since a much bigger clone is one base away. The gene calls are TRBV10-3 and TRBJ2-5, with D maybe TRBD2 (6 bases). Deletions cut 4 bases from V and 4 bases from J, with 13 bases between. There are 14 residues in the CDR3. Germline CDR1 and CDR2: ENHRY and SYGVKD. The CDR3 nucleotides are TGTGCCATCAGTGCGGCGGGGAGGCGAGAGACCCAGTACTTC. Residues: CAISAAGRRETQYF.

The chain's CDR3 is CASSSLPGQAHEQFF. In nucleotides, the CDR3 is TGTGCCAGCAGTTCCCTTCCCGGACAGGCTCATGAGCAGTTCTTC. V is TRBV28 and J is TRBJ2-1; 7 bases are shared with TRBD1. This CDR3 comprises 15 residues. Losses at the gene ends were 4 bases for V and 8 bases for J; bases not matched to a gene: 11. The germline gives CDR1 MDHEN, CDR2 SYDVKM.

This clonotype was seen many times. The rearrangement uses TRBV6-9 and TRBJ2-5; no reliable D call. The CDR3 is made up of 14 amino acids. Germline-derived CDR1 and CDR2 are MNHGY and SVAAGI. Deletions cut 3 bases from V and 1 base from J, with 9 bases between. The CDR3 reads CASSYSDSQETQYF. DNA of the CDR3: TGTGCCAGCAGTTACTCGGATAGCCAAGAGACCCAGTACTTC.

The chain links TRBV30 to TRBJ2-1; TRBD1 agrees at 10 bases. This CDR3 region has 14 residues. The germline CDR1 and CDR2 sequences are GTSNPN and SVGIG (reference sequence). The ends lost 6 bases at V and 3 bases at J; junction bases unmatched: 5. The CDR3 is CACRQGAFYNEQFF. The CDR3 DNA is TGTGCCTGCAGACAGGGGGCTTTCTACAATGAGCAGTTCTTC.

This clonotype has more than one count but fewer than ten. The chain is built from TRBV6-2 or TRBV6-3 and TRBJ1-5; D remains ambiguous. The CDR3 runs to 11 residues. The germline V and J ends were trimmed by 4 bases and 5 bases, with 3 bases remaining between them. The germline V gene encodes CDR1 MNHEY and CDR2 SVGEGT. The CDR3 region is CASSSDQPQHF. In DNA, the CDR3 is TGTGCCAGCAGTTCCGATCAGCCCCAGCATTTT.

This clonotype was seen ten or more times. The rearrangement links TRBV28 to TRBJ1-2; TRBD1 is a possible D gene (6 bases). The V gene lost 1 base and the J gene lost 7 bases, with 16 bases spanning the gap. The germline gives CDR1 MDHEN, CDR2 SYDVKM. The CDR3 runs 15 residues. CDR3 protein: CASSLFAGEVAGYTF. DNA of the CDR3: TGTGCCAGCAGTTTATTTGCAGGGGAGGTCGCTGGCTACACCTTC.